The 32 T cell receptor beta chains listed next were all sequenced from one sample in a study of shared clonotypes between healthy human individuals. The protocol was immunoSEQ multiplex PCR, while the TCRdb copy is restricted to in-frame clones and leaves out a portion. Among over a million clones listed, approximately 96% were seen once. The sample taken for sequencing was naive CD4+ T cells sorted from blood. The subset: CD45RA+ positively selected. These receptors came from a man aged 30 to 45 in good health.

V usage is TRBV15 and J usage is TRBJ2-1; D may correspond to TRBD1 or TRBD2 (5 bases each). Germline V gene sequence: CDR1 LNHNV, CDR2 YYDKDF (reference sequence). This CDR3 contains 15 residues. The germline V and J ends were trimmed by 2 bases and 4 bases, with 12 bases remaining between them. The CDR3 loop is CATSRQGGGYNEQFF. CDR3 coding DNA: TGTGCCACCAGCAGACAGGGTGGAGGATACAATGAGCAGTTCTTC.

V is TRBV6-1 and J is TRBJ2-6, with 10 bases that match TRBD1. Germline CDR1 is MNHNS and CDR2 is SASEGT. Trimming cost V 3 bases and J 2 bases; bases outside gene matches: 4. The CDR3 sequence is 17 residues long. The CDR3 here is CASSEWDRGAGANVLTF. The DNA of the CDR3 is TGTGCCAGCAGTGAGTGGGACAGGGGAGCTGGGGCCAACGTCCTGACTTTC.

V gene TRBV11-2 combines with J gene TRBJ1-2; D unresolved. Germline CDR1 reads SGHAT; CDR2 reads FQNNGV. The CDR3 has 15 residues. Trimming left V 1 base short and J 3 bases short, with 12 bases between. The CDR3 sequence: CASSLVGSTYYGYTF. In nucleotides, the CDR3 is TGTGCCAGCAGCTTAGTGGGTAGTACTTACTATGGCTACACCTTC.

The V call is TRBV9, the J call TRBJ2-2; 10 bases are shared with TRBD1. Germline V gene lookup returns CDR1 SGDLS and CDR2 YYNGEE. CDR3 size: 16 residues. V was pared by 3 bases and J by 6 bases, with 8 bases of the junction left unmatched. The CDR3 spells CASSGRQGASAGELFF. As DNA, the CDR3 is TGTGCCAGCAGCGGTAGACAGGGGGCAAGTGCCGGGGAGCTGTTTTTT.

V usage is TRBV18 and J usage is TRBJ1-2, with TRBD1 as a possible D gene (5 bases). The CDR3 consists of 15 residues. Deletions cut 0 bases from V and 8 bases from J, with 16 bases between. Germline V CDR1 and CDR2: KGHSH, LQKENI. The CDR3 DNA sequence: TGTGCCAGCTCACCACCGCCAGGGACGGGCTCCGGCTACACCTTC. Encoded protein: CASSPPPGTGSGYTF.

This clone showed up just once. CDR3 nucleotides: TGTGCCAGCAGCTTCGAGCGGGAATACACAGATACGCAGTATTTT. As protein: CASSFEREYTDTQYF. The chain joins TRBV5-4 to TRBJ2-3; the match to TRBD2 covers 7 bases. Trimming at V came to 2 bases and at J to 2 bases, leaving 5 bases not matched to a gene. Looked up from germline, CDR1 is SGHNT and CDR2 is YYREEE (reference sequence). The CDR3 has 15 residues.

The V gene is TRBV6-4, the J gene TRBJ2-1, with D unclear. Germline CDR1 MRHNA, CDR2 SNTAGT. The CDR3 consists of 10 residues. V was cut by 6 bases and J by 9 bases, with 6 bases left in between. CDR3 residues: CASRWSEQFF. CDR3 in DNA: TGTGCCAGCAGGTGGAGTGAGCAGTTCTTC.

This chain connects TRBV9 to TRBJ2-5; 7 bases fit TRBD2. This CDR3 is built from 14 residues. The V gene's germline CDR1 is SGDLS and CDR2 YYNGEE. Trimming at V came to 3 bases and at J to 1 base, leaving 3 bases not matched to a gene. The CDR3 DNA sequence: TGTGCCAGCAGCGCCCTAGCGGCCCAAGAGACCCAGTACTTC. Its translation is CASSALAAQETQYF.

This clone was counted once. The V call is TRBV28, the J call TRBJ2-1; the D is unclear. The germline V gene encodes CDR1 MDHEN and CDR2 SYDVKM. CDR3 size: 12 residues. V was clipped by 5 bases and J by 8 bases, with 10 bases between them. CDR3 bases: TGTGCCAGCAGTCCCCATGTCTATGAGCAGTTCTTC. Translating it yields CASSPHVYEQFF.

This clone was detected once. Other DNA sequences in this specimen translate into the identical CDR3. The J gene is TRBJ1-3, the V gene TRBV2, with D unresolved. The length of the CDR3 is 14 residues. CDR1 is SNHLY and CDR2 is FYNNEI in the germline V gene. Between the trimmed V and J ends, which lost 4 bases and 0 bases, there was a span of 7 bases. The CDR3 region is CASSVGSSGNTIYF. DNA of the CDR3: TGTGCCAGCAGTGTCGGGAGCTCTGGAAACACCATATATTTT.

The chain employs TRBV7-9 and TRBJ2-4; TRBD2 aligns across 13 bases. This CDR3 has 18 residues. Per germline, CDR1 SEHNR and CDR2 FQNEAQ (reference sequence). The ends lost 2 bases at V and 5 bases at J; junction bases unmatched: 9. The chain's CDR3 is CASSLRLAGGGRENIQYF. The DNA of the CDR3 is TGTGCCAGCAGCTTAAGACTAGCGGGAGGAGGAAGGGAAAACATTCAGTACTTC.

This chain links TRBV9 with TRBJ2-1, with D unresolved. Germline assignment: CDR1 SGDLS and CDR2 YYNGEE. The CDR3 totals 16 residues. V was trimmed by 0 bases and J by 2 bases, leaving 12 bases between them. As DNA, the CDR3 is TGTGCCAGCAGCGTAGGAAACGTCGAGCCCTACAATGAGCAGTTCTTC. Amino acid sequence: CASSVGNVEPYNEQFF.

This chain's CDR3 is CASSPTVTMNTEAFF. The CDR3 nucleotides read TGTGCCAGCAGCCCAACAGTAACGATGAACACTGAAGCTTTCTTT. The J gene is TRBJ1-1, the V gene TRBV7-9, with D hard to call. Trimming took off 5 bases at V and 0 bases at J, with 13 bases between the two ends. The CDR3 sequence is 15 residues long. Germline V gene sequence: CDR1 SEHNR, CDR2 FQNEAQ (reference sequence).

J is TRBJ2-1 and V is TRBV7-3; no clear D. Germline assignment: CDR1 SGHTA and CDR2 FQGTGA. Trimming took 4 bases from V and 4 from J, leaving 8 bases between them. This CDR3 has 13 residues. The DNA of the CDR3 is TGTGCCAGCAGCTCTAGGGCTTACAATGAGCAGTTCTTC. This translates into CASSSRAYNEQFF.

This clone appeared once. J is TRBJ2-7 and V is TRBV27; TRBD2 matches at 7 bases. There are 15 residues in the CDR3. Germline values: CDR1 MNHEY, CDR2 SMNVEV (reference sequence). J lost 2 bases, V lost 4 bases, and 8 bases had no gene match. CDR3 amino acids: CASSSQAGRAYEQYF. CDR3 nucleotides: TGTGCCAGCAGTTCCCAAGCGGGACGGGCCTACGAGCAGTACTTC.

A single count supports this clone. Other DNA sequences in this sample translate to the same CDR3. This rearrangement joins TRBV6-6 to TRBJ2-1; no reliable D call. With 0 bases removed from V and 4 bases from J, the gap between germline ends came to 4 bases. The CDR3 contains 13 residues. CDR1 MNHNY and CDR2 SVGAGI come from the germline V gene (reference sequence). The CDR3 is CASSYSGYNEQFF. CDR3 nucleotide sequence: TGTGCCAGCAGTTACTCCGGGTACAATGAGCAGTTCTTC.

J is TRBJ1-3 and V is TRBV5-1; no clear D. Germline values: CDR1 SGHRS, CDR2 YFSETQ. This CDR3 spans 12 amino acids. V lost 3 bases to trimming and J lost 5 bases, with 6 bases between them. The CDR3 DNA reads as TGCGCCAGCAGCTCTAATCGAAACACCATATATTTT. It encodes CASSSNRNTIYF.

This chain joins TRBV28 and TRBJ1-5; 9 nucleotides line up with TRBD1. J lost 2 bases, V lost 1 base, and 6 bases had no gene match. The CDR3 consists of 17 residues. The germline V gene has CDR1 MDHEN and CDR2 SYDVKM. The CDR3 here is CASSLLFGTGRNQPQHF. The CDR3 bases are TGTGCCAGCAGTTTATTATTCGGGACAGGGCGCAATCAGCCCCAGCATTTT.

The rearrangement uses TRBV5-1 and TRBJ2-5; 7 positions agree with TRBD2. The CDR3 runs 13 residues. In germline, CDR1 is SGHRS, CDR2 YFSETQ. The V gene end was trimmed by 6 bases and the J gene end by 5 bases; junction bases not matched to a gene: 7. The CDR3 protein is CASMGGGGETQYF. The CDR3 DNA reads as TGCGCCAGCATGGGCGGGGGAGGCGAGACCCAGTACTTC.

The chain carries TRBV15 and TRBJ2-7, with a possible D match to TRBD2 (5 bases). The ends were cut back, 5 bases at V and 3 bases at J, with 20 bases in the middle. The CDR3 sequence is 16 residues long. From germline, CDR1 is LNHNV and CDR2 YYDKDF (reference sequence). The CDR3 sequence is CATSPHPTKGYYEQYF. The CDR3 DNA sequence: TGTGCCACCAGCCCCCATCCGACTAAGGGTTACTACGAGCAGTACTTC.

V gene TRBV10-3 combines with J gene TRBJ1-5; weak D call: TRBD1 (5 bases). The CDR3 loop spans 13 amino acids. The germline V gene encodes CDR1 ENHRY and CDR2 SYGVKD. V lost 7 bases, J lost 3 bases, and 10 bases lay in between. The CDR3 loop is CAITGQPNQPQHF. The CDR3 DNA is TGTGCCATCACGGGGCAGCCCAATCAGCCCCAGCATTTT.

The chain carries TRBV5-1 and TRBJ2-2; no firm D call. Germline V gene sequence: CDR1 SGHRS, CDR2 YFSETQ. CDR3 length: 13 amino acids. V was cut by 2 bases and J by 4 bases, with 6 bases left in between. The CDR3 loop is CASSFKATGELFF. CDR3 bases: TGCGCCAGCAGCTTTAAGGCCACCGGGGAGCTGTTTTTT.

This chain links TRBV5-4 with TRBJ2-1, with TRBD2 matching over 8 bases. Germline assignment: CDR1 SGHNT and CDR2 YYREEE (reference sequence). The CDR3 loop spans 17 amino acids. J gave up 8 bases and V 10 bases, and 23 bases lay outside the gene matches. CDR3 loop: CAVTSGGPAGASDEQFF. The DNA of the CDR3 is TGTGCCGTAACCAGTGGGGGCCCAGCGGGAGCTAGCGATGAGCAGTTCTTC. The complete variable domain, with remaining parts taken from reference TRBV5-4 and TRBJ2-1, reads ETGVTQSPTHLIKTRGQQVTLRCSSQSGHNTVSWYQQALGQGPQFIFQYYREEENGRGNFPPRFSGLQFPNYSSELNVNALELDDSALYLCAVTSGGPAGASDEQFFGPGTRLTVL.

The rearrangement links TRBV13 to TRBJ2-7, with TRBD1 as a possible D gene (6 bases). The CDR3 sequence is 14 residues long. Trimming removed 5 bases from V and 0 bases from J, with 11 bases in between. The germline V gene has CDR1 PRHDT and CDR2 FYEKMQ (reference sequence). The CDR3 DNA sequence: TGTGCCAGCAGCACCTGGGACAACTCCTACGAGCAGTACTTC. This gives the protein CASSTWDNSYEQYF.

The chain recombines TRBV5-5 with TRBJ2-7; no definite D call. Germline V gives CDR1 SGHKS, CDR2 YYEKEE (reference sequence). Trimming removed 0 bases from V and 5 bases from J, with 9 bases in between. There are 13 residues in the CDR3. The CDR3 nucleotides read TGTGCCAGCAGCTTGGGGACGATGCACGAGCAGTACTTC. Translating it yields CASSLGTMHEQYF.

The chain combines TRBV29-1 with TRBJ1-5; D perhaps matches TRBD1 (6 bases). The CDR3 has 13 amino acids. Trimming cost V 7 bases and J 3 bases, with 13 bases left between them. Germline-derived CDR1 and CDR2 are SQVTM and ANQGSEA. CDR3 loop: CSAGGGPNQPQHF. In DNA, the CDR3 is TGCAGCGCCGGGGGGGGGCCCAATCAGCCCCAGCATTTT.

J is TRBJ2-4 and V is TRBV16; tentatively, D is TRBD2 (5 bases). The V end was cut by 0 bases, the J end by 6 bases, with 9 bases between. The germline gives CDR1 KGHSY, CDR2 FQNENV. There are 14 residues in the CDR3. CDR3 nucleotide sequence: TGTGCCAGCAGCCAATCTACCGGGGTAAACATTCAGTACTTC. Protein: CASSQSTGVNIQYF. Variable domain in full (rest from reference TRBV16 and TRBJ2-4): GEEVAQTPKHLVRGEGQKAKLYCAPIKGHSYVFWYQQVLKNEFKFLISFQNENVFDETGMPKERFSAKCLPNSPCSLEIQATKLEDSAVYFCASSQSTGVNIQYFGAGTRLSVL.

This chain connects TRBV19 to TRBJ2-5, with D maybe TRBD2 (5 bases). Germline-derived CDR1 and CDR2 are LNHDA and SQIVND (reference sequence). The CDR3 loop spans 14 amino acids. Trimming removed 5 bases at V and 5 bases at J, with 15 bases between. The CDR3 is CASSGYPEGETQYF. DNA of the CDR3: TGTGCCAGTAGTGGGTACCCTGAGGGCGAGACCCAGTACTTC.

The chain joins TRBV5-4 to TRBJ2-3, with a weak D call TRBD2 (6 bases). CDR3 length equals 16 residues. The ends were cut back, 6 bases at V and 8 bases at J, with 25 bases in the middle. Germline lookup yields CDR1 SGHNT and CDR2 YYREEE (reference sequence). This CDR3 is CASTTPGARQGGTQYF. CDR3 DNA sequence: TGTGCCAGCACGACCCCCGGGGCCCGTCAGGGAGGTACGCAGTATTTT.

V and J are TRBV2 and TRBJ1-5, with D tentatively TRBD1 (6 bases). CDR1 and CDR2 from the germline V gene are SNHLY and FYNNEI. The CDR3 is 13 residues long. V lost 4 bases and J lost 7, with 11 bases in between. In DNA, the CDR3 is TGTGCCAGCAGTGGGGGGACAAACCAGCCCCAGCATTTT. Translating it yields CASSGGTNQPQHF.

The rearrangement uses TRBV5-1 and TRBJ2-7; possible D gene TRBD2, 6 bases. The CDR3 consists of 13 residues. Trimming removed 5 bases at V and 6 bases at J, with 15 bases between. CDR1 is SGHRS and CDR2 is YFSETQ in the germline V gene. The DNA of the CDR3 is TGCGCCAGCAGTCCCTGGGGCGGGACCGAGCAGTACTTC. Amino acids: CASSPWGGTEQYF. Full variable domain (remainder filled in from reference TRBV5-1 and TRBJ2-7): KAGVTQTPRYLIKTRGQQVTLSCSPISGHRSVSWYQQTPGQGLQFLFEYFSETQRNKGNFPGRFSGRQFSNSRSEMNVSTLELGDSALYLCASSPWGGTEQYFGPGTRLTVT.

V gene TRBV2 combines with J gene TRBJ1-2; unclear D gene. Between the trimmed V and J ends, which lost 5 bases and 3 bases, there was a span of 13 bases. Germline lookup yields CDR1 SNHLY and CDR2 FYNNEI. The CDR3 spans 14 residues. The CDR3 bases are TGTGCCAGCAGTTTAAGAGTGGGAGACTATGGCTACACCTTC. This encodes CASSLRVGDYGYTF.